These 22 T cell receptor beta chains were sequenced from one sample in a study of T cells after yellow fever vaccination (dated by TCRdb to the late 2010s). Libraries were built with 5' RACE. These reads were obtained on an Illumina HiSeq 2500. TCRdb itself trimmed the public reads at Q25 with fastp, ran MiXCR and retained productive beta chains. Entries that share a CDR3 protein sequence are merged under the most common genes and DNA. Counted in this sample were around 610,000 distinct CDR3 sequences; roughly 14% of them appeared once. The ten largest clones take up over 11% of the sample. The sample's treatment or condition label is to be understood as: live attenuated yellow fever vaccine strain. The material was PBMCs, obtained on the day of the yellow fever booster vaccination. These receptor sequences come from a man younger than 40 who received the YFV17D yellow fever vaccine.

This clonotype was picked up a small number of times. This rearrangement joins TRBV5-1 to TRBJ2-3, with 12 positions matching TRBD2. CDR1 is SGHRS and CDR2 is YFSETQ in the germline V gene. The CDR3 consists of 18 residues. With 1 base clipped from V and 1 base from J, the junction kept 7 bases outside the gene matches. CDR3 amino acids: CASSLPSASGGGTDTQYF. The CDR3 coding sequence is TGCGCCAGCAGCTTGCCCTCGGCTAGCGGGGGGGGCACAGATACGCAGTATTTT.

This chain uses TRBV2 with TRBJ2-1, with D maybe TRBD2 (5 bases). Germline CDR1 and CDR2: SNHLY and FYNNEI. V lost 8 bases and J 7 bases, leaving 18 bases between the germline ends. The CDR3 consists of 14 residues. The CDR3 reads CASLLTLGANEQFF. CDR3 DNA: TGTGCCAGCCTTCTGACGCTGGGAGCAAATGAGCAGTTCTTC. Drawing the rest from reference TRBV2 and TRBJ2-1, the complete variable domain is EPEVTQTPSHQVTQMGQEVILRCVPISNHLYFYWYRQILGQKVEFLVSFYNNEISEKSEIFDDQFSVERPDGSNFTLKIRSTKLEDSAMYFCASLLTLGANEQFFGPGTRLTVL.

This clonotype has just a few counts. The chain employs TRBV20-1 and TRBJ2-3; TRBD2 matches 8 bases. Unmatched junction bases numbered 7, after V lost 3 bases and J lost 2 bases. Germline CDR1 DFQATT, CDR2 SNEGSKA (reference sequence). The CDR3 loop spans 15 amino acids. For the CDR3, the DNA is TGCAGTGCTAGTGACGCGGGAGGTTTCACAGATACGCAGTATTTT. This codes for CSASDAGGFTDTQYF.

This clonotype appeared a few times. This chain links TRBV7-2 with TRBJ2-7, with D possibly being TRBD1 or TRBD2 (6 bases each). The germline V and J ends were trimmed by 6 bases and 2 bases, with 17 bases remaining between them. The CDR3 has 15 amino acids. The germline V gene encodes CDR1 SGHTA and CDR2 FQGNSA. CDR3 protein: CASRVGGPGTYEQYF. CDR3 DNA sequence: TGTGCCAGCAGGGTTGGGGGGCCGGGGACCTACGAGCAGTACTTC. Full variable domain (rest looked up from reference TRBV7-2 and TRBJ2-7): GAGVSQSPSNKVTEKGKDVELRCDPISGHTALYWYRQSLGQGLEFLIYFQGNSAPDKSGLPSDRFSAERTGGSVSTLTIQRTQQEDSAVYLCASRVGGPGTYEQYFGPGTRLTVT.

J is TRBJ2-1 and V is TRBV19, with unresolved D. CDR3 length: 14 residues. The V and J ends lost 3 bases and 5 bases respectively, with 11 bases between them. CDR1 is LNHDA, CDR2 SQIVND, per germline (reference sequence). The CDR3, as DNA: TGTGCCAGTAGTATTGTCCAGATTAACAATGAGCAGTTCTTC. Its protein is CASSIVQINNEQFF.

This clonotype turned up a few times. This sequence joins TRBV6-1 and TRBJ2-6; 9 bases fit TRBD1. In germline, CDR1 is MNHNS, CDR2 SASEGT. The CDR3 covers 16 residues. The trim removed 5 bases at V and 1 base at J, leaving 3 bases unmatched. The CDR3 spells CASSTGGASGANVLTF. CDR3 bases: TGTGCCAGCAGTACAGGGGGCGCGTCTGGGGCCAACGTCCTGACTTTC.

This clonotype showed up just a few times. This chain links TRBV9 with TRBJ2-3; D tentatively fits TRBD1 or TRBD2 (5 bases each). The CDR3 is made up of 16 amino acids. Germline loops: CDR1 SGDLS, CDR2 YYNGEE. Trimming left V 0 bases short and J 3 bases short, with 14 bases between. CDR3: CASSVGIGWGTDTQYF. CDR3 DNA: TGTGCCAGCAGCGTAGGAATTGGTTGGGGGACAGATACGCAGTATTTT.

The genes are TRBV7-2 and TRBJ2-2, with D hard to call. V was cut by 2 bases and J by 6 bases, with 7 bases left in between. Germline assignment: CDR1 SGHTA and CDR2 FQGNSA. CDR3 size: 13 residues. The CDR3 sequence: CASSLTRPGELFF. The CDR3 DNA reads TGTGCCAGCAGCTTAACACGTCCCGGGGAGCTGTTTTTT.

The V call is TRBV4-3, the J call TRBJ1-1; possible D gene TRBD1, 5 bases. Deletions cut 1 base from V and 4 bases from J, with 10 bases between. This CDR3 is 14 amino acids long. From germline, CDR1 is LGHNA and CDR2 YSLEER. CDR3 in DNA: TGCGCCAGCAGCCAAGCAGGGAATTCCACTGAAGCTTTCTTT. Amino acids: CASSQAGNSTEAFF.

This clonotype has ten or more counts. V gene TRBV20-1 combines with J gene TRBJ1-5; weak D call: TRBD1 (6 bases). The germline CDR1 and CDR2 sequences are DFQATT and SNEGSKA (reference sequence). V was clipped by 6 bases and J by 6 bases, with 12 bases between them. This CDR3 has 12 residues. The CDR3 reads CSARGGGQPQHF. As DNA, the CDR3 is TGCAGTGCGAGGGGAGGGGGTCAGCCCCAGCATTTT.

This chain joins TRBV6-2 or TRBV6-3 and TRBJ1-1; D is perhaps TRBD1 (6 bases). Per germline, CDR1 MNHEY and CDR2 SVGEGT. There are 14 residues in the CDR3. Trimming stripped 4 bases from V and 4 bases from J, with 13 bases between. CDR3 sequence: CASSWAQGFTEAFF. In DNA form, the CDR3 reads TGTGCCAGCAGTTGGGCACAGGGATTCACTGAAGCTTTCTTT.

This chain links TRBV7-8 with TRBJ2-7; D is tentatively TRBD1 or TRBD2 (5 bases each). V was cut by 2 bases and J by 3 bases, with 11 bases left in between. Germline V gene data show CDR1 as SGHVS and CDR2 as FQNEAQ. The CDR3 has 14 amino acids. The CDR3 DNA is TGTGCCAGCAGCTTACATGGGGGTGGCTACGAGCAGTACTTC. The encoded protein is CASSLHGGGYEQYF.

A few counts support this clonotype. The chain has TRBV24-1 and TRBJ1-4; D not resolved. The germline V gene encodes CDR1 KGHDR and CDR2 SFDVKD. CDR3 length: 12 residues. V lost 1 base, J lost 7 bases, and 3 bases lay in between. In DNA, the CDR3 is TGTGCCACCAGTGATTTCGGTGAAAAACTGTTTTTT. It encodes CATSDFGEKLFF.

The CDR3 DNA is TGTGCCAGCAGCCAGAAGGGGGGTAACTCTGGAAACACCATATATTTT. Residues: CASSQKGGNSGNTIYF. The chain is built from TRBV3-1 and TRBJ1-3; possible D gene TRBD1, 6 bases. With 3 bases removed from V and 0 bases from J, the gap between germline ends came to 12 bases. The CDR3 is 16 residues long. The germline gives CDR1 LGHDT, CDR2 YNNKEL (reference sequence).

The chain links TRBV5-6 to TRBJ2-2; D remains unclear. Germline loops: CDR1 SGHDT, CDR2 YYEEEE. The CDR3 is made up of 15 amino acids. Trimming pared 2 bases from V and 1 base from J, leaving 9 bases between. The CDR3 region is CASSLIGRNTGELFF. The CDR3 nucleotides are TGTGCCAGCAGCTTAATAGGCAGGAACACCGGGGAGCTGTTTTTT.

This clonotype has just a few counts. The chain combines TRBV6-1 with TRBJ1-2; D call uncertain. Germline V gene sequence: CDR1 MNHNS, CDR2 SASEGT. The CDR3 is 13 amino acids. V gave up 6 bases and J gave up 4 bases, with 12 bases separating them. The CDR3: CASRSWGGYGYTF. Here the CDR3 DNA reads TGTGCCAGCAGGTCGTGGGGTGGCTATGGCTACACCTTC.

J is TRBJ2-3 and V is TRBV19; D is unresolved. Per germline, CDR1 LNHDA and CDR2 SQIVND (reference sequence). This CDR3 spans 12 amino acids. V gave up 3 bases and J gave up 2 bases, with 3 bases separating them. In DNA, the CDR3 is TGTGCCAGTAGTATTACCACAGATACGCAGTATTTT. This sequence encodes CASSITTDTQYF.

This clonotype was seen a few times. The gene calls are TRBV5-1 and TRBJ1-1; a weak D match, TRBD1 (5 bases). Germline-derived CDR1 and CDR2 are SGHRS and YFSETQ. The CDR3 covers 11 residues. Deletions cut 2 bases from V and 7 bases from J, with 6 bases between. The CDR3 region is CASSFGGEAFF. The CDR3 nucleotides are TGCGCCAGCAGCTTCGGGGGTGAAGCTTTCTTT. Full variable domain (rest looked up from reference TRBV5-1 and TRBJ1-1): KAGVTQTPRYLIKTRGQQVTLSCSPISGHRSVSWYQQTPGQGLQFLFEYFSETQRNKGNFPGRFSGRQFSNSRSEMNVSTLELGDSALYLCASSFGGEAFFGQGTRLTVV.

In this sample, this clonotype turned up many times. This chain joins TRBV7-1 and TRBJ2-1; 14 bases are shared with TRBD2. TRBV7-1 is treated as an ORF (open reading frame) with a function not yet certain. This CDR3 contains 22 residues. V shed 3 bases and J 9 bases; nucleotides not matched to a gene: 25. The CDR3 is CASSSPRGPPPGLAGVRGEQFF. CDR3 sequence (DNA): TGTGCCAGCAGCTCCCCGCGGGGTCCGCCTCCGGGACTAGCGGGAGTTCGGGGTGAGCAGTTCTTC.

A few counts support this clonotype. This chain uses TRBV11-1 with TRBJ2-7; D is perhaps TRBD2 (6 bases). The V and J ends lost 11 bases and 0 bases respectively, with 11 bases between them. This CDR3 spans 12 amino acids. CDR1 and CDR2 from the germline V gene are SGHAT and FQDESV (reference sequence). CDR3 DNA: TGTGCCTGTAGCGGTAGCTCCTACGAGCAGTACTTC. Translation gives CACSGSSYEQYF. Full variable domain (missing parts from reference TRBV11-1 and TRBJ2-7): EAEVAQSPRYKITEKSQAVAFWCDPISGHATLYWYRQILGQGPELLVQFQDESVVDDSQLPKDRFSAERLKGVDSTLKIQPAELGDSAMYLCACSGSSYEQYFGPGTRLTVT.

For the CDR3, the DNA is TGCAGCGTTGCCGATCAGTACTTC. This gives the protein CSVADQYF. The chain combines TRBV29-1 with TRBJ2-7; D ambiguous. Per the germline V gene, CDR1 is SQVTM and CDR2 is ANQGSEA. The CDR3 runs 8 residues. V was trimmed by 4 bases and J by 10 bases, leaving 5 bases between them.

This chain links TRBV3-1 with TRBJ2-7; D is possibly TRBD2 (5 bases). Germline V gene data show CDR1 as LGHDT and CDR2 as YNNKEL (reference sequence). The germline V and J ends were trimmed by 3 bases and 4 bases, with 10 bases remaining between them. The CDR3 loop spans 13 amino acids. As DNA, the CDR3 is TGTGCCAGCAGCCATGGACTGGGTTACGAGCAGTACTTC. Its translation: CASSHGLGYEQYF.